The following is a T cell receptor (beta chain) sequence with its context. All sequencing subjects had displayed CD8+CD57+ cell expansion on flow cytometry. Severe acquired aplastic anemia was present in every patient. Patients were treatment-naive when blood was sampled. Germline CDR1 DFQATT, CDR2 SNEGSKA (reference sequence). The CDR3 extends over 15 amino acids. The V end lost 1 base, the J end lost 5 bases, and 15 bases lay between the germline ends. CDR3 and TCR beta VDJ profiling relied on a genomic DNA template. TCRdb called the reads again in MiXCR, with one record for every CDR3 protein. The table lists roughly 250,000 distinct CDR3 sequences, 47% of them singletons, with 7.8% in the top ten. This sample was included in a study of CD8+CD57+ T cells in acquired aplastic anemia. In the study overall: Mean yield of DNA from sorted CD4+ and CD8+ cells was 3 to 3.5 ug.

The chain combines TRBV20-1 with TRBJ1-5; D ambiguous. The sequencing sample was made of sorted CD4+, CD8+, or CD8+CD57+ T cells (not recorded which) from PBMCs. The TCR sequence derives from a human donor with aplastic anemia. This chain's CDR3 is CSARAGVVGDQPQHF. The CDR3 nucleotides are TGCAGTGCTAGAGCTGGCGTAGTGGGCGATCAGCCCCAGCATTTT.